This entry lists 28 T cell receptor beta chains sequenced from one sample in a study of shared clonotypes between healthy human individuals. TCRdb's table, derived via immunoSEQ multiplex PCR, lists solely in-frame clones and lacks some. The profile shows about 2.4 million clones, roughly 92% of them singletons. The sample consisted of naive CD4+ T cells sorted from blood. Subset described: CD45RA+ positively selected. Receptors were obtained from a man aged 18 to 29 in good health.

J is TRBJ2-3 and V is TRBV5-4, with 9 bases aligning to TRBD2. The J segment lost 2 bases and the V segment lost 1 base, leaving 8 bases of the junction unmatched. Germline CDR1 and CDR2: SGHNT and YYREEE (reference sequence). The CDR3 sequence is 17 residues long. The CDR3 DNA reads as TGTGCCAGCAGCTTGATGGTAGCGGGGGCCGTCACAGATACGCAGTATTTT. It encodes CASSLMVAGAVTDTQYF.

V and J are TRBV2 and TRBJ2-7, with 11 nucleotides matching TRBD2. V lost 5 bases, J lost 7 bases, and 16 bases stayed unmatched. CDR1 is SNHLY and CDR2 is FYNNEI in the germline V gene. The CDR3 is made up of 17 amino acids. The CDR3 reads CASSPRGSGRAVGEQYF. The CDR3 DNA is TGTGCCAGCAGTCCCCGCGGTAGCGGGAGGGCCGTGGGAGAGCAGTACTTC.

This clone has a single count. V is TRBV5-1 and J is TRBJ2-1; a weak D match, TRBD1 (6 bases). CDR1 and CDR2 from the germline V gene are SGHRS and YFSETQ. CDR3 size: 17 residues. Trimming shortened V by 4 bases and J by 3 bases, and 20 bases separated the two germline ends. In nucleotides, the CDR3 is TGCGCCAGCAGCGTTTACGGGACAACTATACTCTACAATGAGCAGTTCTTC. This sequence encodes CASSVYGTTILYNEQFF.

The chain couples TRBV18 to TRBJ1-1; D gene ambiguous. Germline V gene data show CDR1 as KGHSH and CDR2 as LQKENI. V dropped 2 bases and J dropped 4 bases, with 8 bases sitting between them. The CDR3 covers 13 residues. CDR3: CASSPGVSTEAFF. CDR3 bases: TGTGCCAGCTCACCAGGGGTTAGCACTGAAGCTTTCTTT.

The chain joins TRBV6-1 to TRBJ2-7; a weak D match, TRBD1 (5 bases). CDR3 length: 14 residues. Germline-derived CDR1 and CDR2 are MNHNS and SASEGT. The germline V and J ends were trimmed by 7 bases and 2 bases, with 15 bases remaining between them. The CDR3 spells CASTRLKGTYEQYF. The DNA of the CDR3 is TGTGCCAGCACCCGCCTAAAGGGGACCTACGAGCAGTACTTC.

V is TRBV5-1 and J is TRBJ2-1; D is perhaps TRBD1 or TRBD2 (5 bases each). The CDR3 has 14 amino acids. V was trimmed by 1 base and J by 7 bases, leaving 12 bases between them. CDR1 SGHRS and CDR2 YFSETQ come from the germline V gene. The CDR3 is CASSLLTRENEQFF. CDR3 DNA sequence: TGCGCCAGCAGCTTGTTGACCAGGGAGAATGAGCAGTTCTTC.

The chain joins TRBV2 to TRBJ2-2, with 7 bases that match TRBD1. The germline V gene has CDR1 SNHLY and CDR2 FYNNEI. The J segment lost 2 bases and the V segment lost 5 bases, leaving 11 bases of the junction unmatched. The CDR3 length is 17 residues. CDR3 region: CASSRTGTLLNTGELFF. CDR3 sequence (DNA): TGTGCCAGCAGTAGGACAGGCACGCTACTTAACACCGGGGAGCTGTTTTTT.

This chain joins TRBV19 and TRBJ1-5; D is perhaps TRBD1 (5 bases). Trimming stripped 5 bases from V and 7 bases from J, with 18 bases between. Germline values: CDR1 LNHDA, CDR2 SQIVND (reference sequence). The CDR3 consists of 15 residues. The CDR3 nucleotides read TGTGCCAGTAGTGGAACCCCGAGGGGAGGCCAGCCCCAGCATTTT. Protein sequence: CASSGTPRGGQPQHF.

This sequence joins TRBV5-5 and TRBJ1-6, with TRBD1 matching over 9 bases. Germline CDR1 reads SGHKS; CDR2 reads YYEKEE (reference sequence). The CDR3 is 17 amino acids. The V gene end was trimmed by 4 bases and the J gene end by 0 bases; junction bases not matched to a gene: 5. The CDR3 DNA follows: TGTGCCAGCAGCGAGGACAGGGGACCCTCCTATAATTCACCCCTCCACTTT. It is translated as CASSEDRGPSYNSPLHF.

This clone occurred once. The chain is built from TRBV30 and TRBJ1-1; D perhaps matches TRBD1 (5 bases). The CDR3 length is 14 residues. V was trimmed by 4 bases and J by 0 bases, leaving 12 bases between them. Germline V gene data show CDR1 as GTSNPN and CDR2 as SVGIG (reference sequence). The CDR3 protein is CAWMGGIMNTEAFF. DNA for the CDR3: TGTGCCTGGATGGGGGGGATCATGAACACTGAAGCTTTCTTT.

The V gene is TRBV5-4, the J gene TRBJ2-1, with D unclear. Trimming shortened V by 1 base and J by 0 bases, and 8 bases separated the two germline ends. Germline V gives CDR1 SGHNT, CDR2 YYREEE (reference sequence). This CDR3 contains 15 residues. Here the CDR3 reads CASSLTANSYNEQFF. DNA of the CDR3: TGTGCCAGCAGCTTGACGGCTAACTCCTACAATGAGCAGTTCTTC.

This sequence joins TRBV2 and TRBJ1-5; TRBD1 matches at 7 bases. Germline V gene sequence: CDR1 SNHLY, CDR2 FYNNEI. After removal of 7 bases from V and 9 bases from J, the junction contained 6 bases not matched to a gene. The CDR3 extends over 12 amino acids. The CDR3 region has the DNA TGTGCCAGCACAGGGACAGCCGGGCCCCAGCATTTT. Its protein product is CASTGTAGPQHF.

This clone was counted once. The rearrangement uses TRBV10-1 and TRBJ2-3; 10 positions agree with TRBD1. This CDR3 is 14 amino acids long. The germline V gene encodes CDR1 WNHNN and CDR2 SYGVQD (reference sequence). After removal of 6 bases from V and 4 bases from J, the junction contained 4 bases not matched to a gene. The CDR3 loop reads CASSRQGAADTQYF. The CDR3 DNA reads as TGCGCCAGCAGCCGACAGGGGGCCGCAGATACGCAGTATTTT.

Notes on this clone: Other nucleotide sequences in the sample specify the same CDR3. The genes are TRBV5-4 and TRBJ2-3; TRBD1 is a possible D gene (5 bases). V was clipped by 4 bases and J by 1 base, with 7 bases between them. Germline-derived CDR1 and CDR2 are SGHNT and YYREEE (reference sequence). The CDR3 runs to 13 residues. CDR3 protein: CASSLTGTDTQYF. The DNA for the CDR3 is TGTGCCAGCAGCCTGACAGGCACAGATACGCAGTATTTT.

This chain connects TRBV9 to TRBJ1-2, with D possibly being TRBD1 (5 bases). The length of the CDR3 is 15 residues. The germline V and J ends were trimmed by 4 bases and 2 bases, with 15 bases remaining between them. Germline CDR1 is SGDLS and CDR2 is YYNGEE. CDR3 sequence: CASSRVPDSNYGYTF. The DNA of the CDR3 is TGTGCCAGCAGCCGAGTCCCCGACAGCAACTATGGCTACACCTTC.

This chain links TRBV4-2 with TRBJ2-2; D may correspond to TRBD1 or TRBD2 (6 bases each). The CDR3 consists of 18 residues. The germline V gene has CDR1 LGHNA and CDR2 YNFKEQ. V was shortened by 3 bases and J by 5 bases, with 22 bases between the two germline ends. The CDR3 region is CASSHPEAGTTGTGELFF. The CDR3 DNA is TGTGCCAGCAGCCACCCCGAGGCGGGGACAACAGGGACCGGGGAGCTGTTTTTT.

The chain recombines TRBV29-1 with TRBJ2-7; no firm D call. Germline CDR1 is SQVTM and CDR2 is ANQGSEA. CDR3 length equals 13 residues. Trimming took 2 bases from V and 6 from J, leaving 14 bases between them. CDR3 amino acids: CSVELTYPSEQYF. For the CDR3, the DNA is TGCAGCGTTGAATTAACTTACCCCTCCGAGCAGTACTTC.

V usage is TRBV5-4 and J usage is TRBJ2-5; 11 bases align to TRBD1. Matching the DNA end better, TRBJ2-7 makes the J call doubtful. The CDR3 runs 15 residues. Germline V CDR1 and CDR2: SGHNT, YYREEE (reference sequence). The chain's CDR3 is CASSLGGDRGYEQYF. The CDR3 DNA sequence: TGTGCCAGCAGCTTGGGAGGGGACAGGGGGTACGAGCAGTACTTC.

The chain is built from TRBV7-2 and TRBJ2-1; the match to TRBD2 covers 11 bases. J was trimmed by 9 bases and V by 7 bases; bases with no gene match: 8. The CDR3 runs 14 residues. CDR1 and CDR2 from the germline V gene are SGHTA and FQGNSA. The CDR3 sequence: CASTLAGGRFEQFF. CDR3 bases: TGTGCCAGCACCCTAGCGGGAGGAAGGTTTGAGCAGTTCTTC.

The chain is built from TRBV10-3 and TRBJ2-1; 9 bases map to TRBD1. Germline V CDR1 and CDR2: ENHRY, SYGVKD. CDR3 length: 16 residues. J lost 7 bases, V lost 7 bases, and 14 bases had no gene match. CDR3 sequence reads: CAIKGLDRGNMNEQFF. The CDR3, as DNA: TGTGCCATCAAGGGCCTGGACAGGGGTAATATGAATGAGCAGTTCTTC.

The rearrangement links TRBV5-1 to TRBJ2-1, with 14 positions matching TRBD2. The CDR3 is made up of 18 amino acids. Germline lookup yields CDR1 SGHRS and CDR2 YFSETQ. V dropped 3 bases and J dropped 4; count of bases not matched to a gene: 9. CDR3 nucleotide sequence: TGCGCCAGCAGCTCCAAATTAGGGACTAGCGGGAGATACAATGAGCAGTTCTTC. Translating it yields CASSSKLGTSGRYNEQFF.

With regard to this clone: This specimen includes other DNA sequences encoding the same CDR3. This CDR3 reads CASSQEGGGTNEKLFF. CDR3 nucleotides: TGTGCCAGCAGCCAAGAAGGGGGCGGGACTAATGAAAAACTGTTTTTT. The chain uses TRBV4-2 and TRBJ1-4; 7 nucleotides align to TRBD1. The trim removed 0 bases at V and 2 bases at J, leaving 3 bases unmatched. The germline V gene has CDR1 LGHNA and CDR2 YNFKEQ. There are 16 residues in the CDR3.

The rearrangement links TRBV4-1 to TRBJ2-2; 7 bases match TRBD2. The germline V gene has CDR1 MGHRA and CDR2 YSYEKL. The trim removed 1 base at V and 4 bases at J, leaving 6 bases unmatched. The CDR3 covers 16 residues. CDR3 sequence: CASSQVRSGGTGELFF. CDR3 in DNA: TGCGCCAGCAGCCAAGTCCGTTCGGGGGGCACCGGGGAGCTGTTTTTT.

The CDR3 loop is CASSLIPSGPPSGANVLTF. The CDR3 coding sequence is TGTGCCAGCAGCTTAATCCCTAGCGGGCCGCCTTCTGGGGCCAACGTCCTGACTTTC. The chain has TRBV7-2 and TRBJ2-6; 8 bases align to TRBD2. V lost 2 bases and J lost 1; bases outside the gene matches: 10. The germline V gene encodes CDR1 SGHTA and CDR2 FQGNSA. CDR3 length: 19 amino acids.

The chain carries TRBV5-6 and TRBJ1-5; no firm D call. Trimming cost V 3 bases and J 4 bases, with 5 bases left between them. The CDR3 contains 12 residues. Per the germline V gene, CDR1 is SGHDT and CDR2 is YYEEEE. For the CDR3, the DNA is TGTGCCAGCAGCTCCATGAATCAGCCCCAGCATTTT. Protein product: CASSSMNQPQHF.

CDR3 DNA: TGTGCCAGCAGTGGGGCGGAGTACACTGAAGCTTTCTTT. It encodes CASSGAEYTEAFF. The V call is TRBV6-1, the J call TRBJ1-1; D not resolved. V was clipped by 4 bases and J by 3 bases, with 9 bases between them. The CDR3 covers 13 residues. Germline lookup yields CDR1 MNHNS and CDR2 SASEGT.

DNA of the CDR3: TGTGCCAGCAGCCGAGCGCCGGGACAGGGAACTTTCTTT. Its translation is CASSRAPGQGTFF. This rearrangement joins TRBV6-5 to TRBJ1-1; 9 bases map to TRBD1. The junction had 11 bases not matched to a gene; V was cut back by 6 bases and J by 12 bases. Germline CDR1 is MNHEY and CDR2 is SVGAGI. The CDR3 extends over 13 amino acids.

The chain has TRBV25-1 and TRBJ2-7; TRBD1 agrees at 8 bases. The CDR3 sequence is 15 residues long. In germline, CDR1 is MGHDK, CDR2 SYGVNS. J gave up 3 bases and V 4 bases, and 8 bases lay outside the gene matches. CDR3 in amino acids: CASSGSWTGYYEQYF. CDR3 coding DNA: TGTGCCAGCAGTGGTTCCTGGACAGGGTACTACGAGCAGTACTTC.